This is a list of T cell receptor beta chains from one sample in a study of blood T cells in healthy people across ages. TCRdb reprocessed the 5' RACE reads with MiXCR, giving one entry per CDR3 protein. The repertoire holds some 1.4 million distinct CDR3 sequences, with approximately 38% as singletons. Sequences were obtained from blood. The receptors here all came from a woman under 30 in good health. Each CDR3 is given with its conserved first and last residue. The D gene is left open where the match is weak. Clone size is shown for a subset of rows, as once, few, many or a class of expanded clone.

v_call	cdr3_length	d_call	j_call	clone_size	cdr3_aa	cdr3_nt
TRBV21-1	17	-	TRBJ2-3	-	CASSKRDRATSTDTQYF	TGTGCCAGCAGCAAGAGGGACAGAGCAACTAGCACAGATACGCAGTATTTT
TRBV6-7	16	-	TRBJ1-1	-	CASSYPDTDMNTEAFF	TGTGCCAGCAGTTACCCCGACACGGATATGAACACTGAAGCTTTCTTT
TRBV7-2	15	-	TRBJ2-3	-	CASSFQGLTADTQYF	TGTGCCAGCAGCTTCCAGGGACTCACGGCAGATACGCAGTATTTT
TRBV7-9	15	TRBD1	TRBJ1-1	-	CASTWDRVMSTEAFF	TGTGCCAGCACATGGGACAGGGTAATGAGCACTGAAGCTTTCTTT
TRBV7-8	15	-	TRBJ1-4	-	CASSPSGTENEKLFF	TGTGCCAGCAGCCCTAGCGGGACCGAGAATGAAAAACTGTTTTTT
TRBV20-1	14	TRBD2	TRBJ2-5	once	CSLLKLAGVETQYF	TGCAGTCTTCTTAAACTAGCGGGAGTTGAGACCCAGTACTTC
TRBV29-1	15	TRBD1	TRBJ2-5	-	CSITLGTGNQETQYF	TGCAGCATTACCCTCGGGACAGGGAATCAAGAGACCCAGTACTTC
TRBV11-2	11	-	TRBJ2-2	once	CASSPRRELFF	TGCGCCAGCAGCCCCCGCCGGGAGCTGTTTTTT
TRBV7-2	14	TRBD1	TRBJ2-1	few	CASSQDRVTNEQFF	TGTGCCAGCAGTCAGGACAGGGTTACAAATGAGCAGTTCTTC
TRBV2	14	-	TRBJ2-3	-	CARSGRDSTDTQYF	TGTGCCAGAAGCGGTCGGGATAGCACAGATACGCAGTATTTT